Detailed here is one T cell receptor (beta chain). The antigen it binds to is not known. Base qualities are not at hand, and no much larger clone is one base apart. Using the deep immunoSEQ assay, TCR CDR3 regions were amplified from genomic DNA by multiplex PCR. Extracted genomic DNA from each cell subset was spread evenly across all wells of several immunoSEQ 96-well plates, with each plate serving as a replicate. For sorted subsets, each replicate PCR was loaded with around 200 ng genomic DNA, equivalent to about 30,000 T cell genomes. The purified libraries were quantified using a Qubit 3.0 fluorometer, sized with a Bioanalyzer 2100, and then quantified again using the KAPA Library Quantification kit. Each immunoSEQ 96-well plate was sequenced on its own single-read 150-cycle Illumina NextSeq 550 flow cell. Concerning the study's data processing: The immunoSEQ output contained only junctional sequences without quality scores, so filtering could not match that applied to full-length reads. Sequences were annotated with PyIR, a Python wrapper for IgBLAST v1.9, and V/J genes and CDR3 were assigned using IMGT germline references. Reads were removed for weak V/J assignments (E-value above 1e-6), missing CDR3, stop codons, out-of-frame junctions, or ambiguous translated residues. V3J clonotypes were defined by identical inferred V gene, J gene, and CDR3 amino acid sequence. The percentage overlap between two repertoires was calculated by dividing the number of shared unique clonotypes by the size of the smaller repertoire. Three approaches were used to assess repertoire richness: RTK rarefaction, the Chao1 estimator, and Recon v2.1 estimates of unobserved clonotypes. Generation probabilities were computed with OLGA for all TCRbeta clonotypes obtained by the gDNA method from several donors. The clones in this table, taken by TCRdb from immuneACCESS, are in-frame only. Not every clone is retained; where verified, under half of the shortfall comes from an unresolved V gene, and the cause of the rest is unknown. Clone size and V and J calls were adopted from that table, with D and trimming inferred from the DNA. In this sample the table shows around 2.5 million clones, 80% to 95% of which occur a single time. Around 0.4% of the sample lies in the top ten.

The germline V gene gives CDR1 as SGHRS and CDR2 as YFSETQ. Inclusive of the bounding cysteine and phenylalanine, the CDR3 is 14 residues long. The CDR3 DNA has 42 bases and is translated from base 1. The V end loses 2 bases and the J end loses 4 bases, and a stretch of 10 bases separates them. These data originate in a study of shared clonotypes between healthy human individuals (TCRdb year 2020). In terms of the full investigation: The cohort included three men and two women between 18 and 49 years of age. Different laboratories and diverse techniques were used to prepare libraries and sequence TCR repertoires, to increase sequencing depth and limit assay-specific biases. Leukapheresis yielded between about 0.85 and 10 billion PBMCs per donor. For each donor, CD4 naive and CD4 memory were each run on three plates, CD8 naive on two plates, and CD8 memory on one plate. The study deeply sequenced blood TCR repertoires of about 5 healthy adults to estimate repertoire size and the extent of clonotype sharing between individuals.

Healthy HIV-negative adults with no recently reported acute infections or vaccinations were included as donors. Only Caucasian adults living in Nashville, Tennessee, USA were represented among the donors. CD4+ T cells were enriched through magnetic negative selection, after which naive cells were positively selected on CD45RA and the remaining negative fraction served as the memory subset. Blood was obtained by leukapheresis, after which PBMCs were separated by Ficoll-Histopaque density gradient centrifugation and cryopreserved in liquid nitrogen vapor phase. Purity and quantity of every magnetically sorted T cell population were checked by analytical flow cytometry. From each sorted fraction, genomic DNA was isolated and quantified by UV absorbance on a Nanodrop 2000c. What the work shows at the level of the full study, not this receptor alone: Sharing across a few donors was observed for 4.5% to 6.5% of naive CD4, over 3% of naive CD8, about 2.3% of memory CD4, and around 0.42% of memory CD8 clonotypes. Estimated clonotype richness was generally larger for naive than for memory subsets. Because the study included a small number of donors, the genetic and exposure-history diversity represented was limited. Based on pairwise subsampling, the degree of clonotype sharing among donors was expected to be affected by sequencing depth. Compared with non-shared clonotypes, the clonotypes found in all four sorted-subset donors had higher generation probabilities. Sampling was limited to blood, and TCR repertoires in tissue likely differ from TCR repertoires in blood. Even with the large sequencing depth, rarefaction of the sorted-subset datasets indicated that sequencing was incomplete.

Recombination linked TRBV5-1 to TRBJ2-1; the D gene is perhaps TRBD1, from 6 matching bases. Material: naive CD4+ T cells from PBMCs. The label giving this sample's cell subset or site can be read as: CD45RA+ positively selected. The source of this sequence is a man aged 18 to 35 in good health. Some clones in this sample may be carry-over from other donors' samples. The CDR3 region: CASSFYTGYNEQFF. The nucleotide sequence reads TGCGCCAGCAGCTTTTATACAGGGTACAATGAGCAGTTCTTC.